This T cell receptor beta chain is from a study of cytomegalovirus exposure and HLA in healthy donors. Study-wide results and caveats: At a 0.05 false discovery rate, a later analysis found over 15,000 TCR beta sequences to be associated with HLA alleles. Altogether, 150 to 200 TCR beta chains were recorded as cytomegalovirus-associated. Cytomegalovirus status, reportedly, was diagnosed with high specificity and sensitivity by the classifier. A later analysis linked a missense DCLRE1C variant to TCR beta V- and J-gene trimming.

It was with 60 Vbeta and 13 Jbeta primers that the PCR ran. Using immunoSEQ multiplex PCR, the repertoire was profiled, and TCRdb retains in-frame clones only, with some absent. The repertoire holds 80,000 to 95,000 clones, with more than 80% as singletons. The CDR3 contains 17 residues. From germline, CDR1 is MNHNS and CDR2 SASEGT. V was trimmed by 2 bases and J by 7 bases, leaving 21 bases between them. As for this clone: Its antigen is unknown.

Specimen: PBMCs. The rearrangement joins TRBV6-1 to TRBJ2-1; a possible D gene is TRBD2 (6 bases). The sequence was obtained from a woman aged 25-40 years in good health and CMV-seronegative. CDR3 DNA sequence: TGTGCCAGCAGTGAAACGGGGGTAGGGCTACTTACAAATGAGCAGTTCTTC. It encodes CASSETGVGLLTNEQFF.